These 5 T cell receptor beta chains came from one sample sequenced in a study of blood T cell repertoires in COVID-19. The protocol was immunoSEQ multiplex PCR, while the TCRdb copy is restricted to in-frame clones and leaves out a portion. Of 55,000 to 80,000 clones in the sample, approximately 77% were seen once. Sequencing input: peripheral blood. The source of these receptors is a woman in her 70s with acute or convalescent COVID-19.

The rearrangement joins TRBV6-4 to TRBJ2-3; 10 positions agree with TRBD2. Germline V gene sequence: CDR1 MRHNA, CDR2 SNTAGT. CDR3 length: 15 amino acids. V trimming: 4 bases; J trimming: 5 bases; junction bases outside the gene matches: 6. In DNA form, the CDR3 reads TGTGCCAGCAGTGCGGCTAGCGGGAGCCAAGATACGCAGTATTTT. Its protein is CASSAASGSQDTQYF.

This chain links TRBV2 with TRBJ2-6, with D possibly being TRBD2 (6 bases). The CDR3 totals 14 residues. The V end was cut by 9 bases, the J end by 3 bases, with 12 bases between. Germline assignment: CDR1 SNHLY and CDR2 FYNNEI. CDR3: CARGFGGGANVLTF. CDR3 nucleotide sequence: TGTGCCAGGGGCTTCGGGGGTGGGGCCAACGTCCTGACTTTC.

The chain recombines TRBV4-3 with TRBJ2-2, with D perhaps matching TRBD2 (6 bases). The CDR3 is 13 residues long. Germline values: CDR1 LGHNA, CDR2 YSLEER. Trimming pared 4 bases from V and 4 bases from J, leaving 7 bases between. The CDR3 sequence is CASSLGGTGELFF. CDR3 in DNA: TGCGCCAGCAGCCTGGGGGGCACCGGGGAGCTGTTTTTT.

In DNA, the CDR3 is TGTGCCAGTAGTGTCGGGACTGCTAATGAAAAACTGTTTTTT. Encoded protein: CASSVGTANEKLFF. The V and J genes are TRBV19 and TRBJ1-4, with D possibly matching TRBD1 (5 bases). The CDR3 is made up of 14 amino acids. The germline V gene has CDR1 LNHDA and CDR2 SQIVND (reference sequence). V lost 5 bases, J lost 3 bases, and 10 bases lay in between.

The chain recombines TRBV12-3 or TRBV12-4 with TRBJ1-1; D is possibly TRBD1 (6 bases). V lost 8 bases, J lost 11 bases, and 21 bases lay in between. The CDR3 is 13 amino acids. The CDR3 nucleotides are TGTGCCAGCCGTTCAGGGGCGGTTGGGGAGGCTTTCTTT. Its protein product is CASRSGAVGEAFF.